The rows below give T cell receptor beta chains drawn from one sample of a study of monozygotic twins with inflammatory bowel disease. Following a re-call of the 5' RACE reads, TCRdb has one entry per CDR3 protein and lacks DNA. Its clone listing holds 300,000 to 400,000 distinct CDR3 sequences. Material for sequencing was blood. The receptors were gathered from a human donor with ulcerative colitis or Crohn's disease, or a healthy co-twin of an affected twin (not recorded which). Both conserved end residues are part of each CDR3.

V gene	J gene	CDR3 protein
TRBV20-1	TRBJ2-1	CSARDAGPIRYNEQFF
TRBV28	TRBJ2-5	CASRGGGLETQYF
TRBV18	TRBJ2-1	CASSPKAPPNEQFF
TRBV4-3	TRBJ2-3	CASSQDSPGTGRDTQYF
TRBV5-1	TRBJ2-2	CASSFRAGGSPNTGELFF
TRBV7-2	TRBJ2-2	CASSFTPNTGELFF
TRBV7-9	TRBJ2-5	CASSPSGGAETQYF
TRBV12-3/TRBV12-4	TRBJ1-5	CASSFGTGIQPQHF
TRBV20-1	TRBJ2-7	CSAREKSDYEQYF
TRBV5-3	TRBJ2-2	CARSPLGRTEYTGELFF
TRBV7-9	TRBJ1-5	CASSPEGLGNQPQHF
TRBV19	TRBJ2-3	CASRRAGVGTDTQYF
TRBV5-1	TRBJ2-6	CASSTDRASGANVLTF
TRBV7-9	TRBJ2-7	CASVTGTGSYEQYF
TRBV30	TRBJ1-2	CAWTPDSSYGYTF
TRBV12-3/TRBV12-4	TRBJ1-2	CASSSDRDNGYTF
TRBV12-3/TRBV12-4	TRBJ1-2	CASSPTGAYGYTF
TRBV18	TRBJ1-5	CASSPPGQPQHF
TRBV6-1	TRBJ1-2	CASSENGVGGYTF
TRBV12-3/TRBV12-4	TRBJ1-2	CASSWIGDSSTF
TRBV10-3	TRBJ2-1	CAISELGGQGFYNEQFF
TRBV29-1	TRBJ2-5	CSVTTGGGKGETQYF
TRBV20-1	TRBJ1-4	CSAPDGQFATNEKLFF
TRBV10-3	TRBJ2-7	CAINGQGGSYEQYF
TRBV20-1	TRBJ2-1	CSASHWGPGTSGVDEQFF
TRBV4-1	TRBJ2-5	CASSQGWLAPETQYF
TRBV12-5	TRBJ2-5	CASGLAGGPETQYF
TRBV6-5	TRBJ2-7	CASSYGGSAGEQYF
TRBV7-2	TRBJ1-2	CASSSQGGVWGYTF
TRBV7-9	TRBJ1-2	CASSPSPGNGYTF
TRBV20-1	TRBJ2-7	CRTGGDYEQYF
TRBV20-1	TRBJ2-7	CSARRTNSYEQYF
TRBV24-1	TRBJ2-5	CATREQGDGQETQYF
TRBV20-1	TRBJ2-7	CSADRAFGEQYF
TRBV4-3	TRBJ2-1	CASSQDAEIYNEQFF
TRBV12-3/TRBV12-4	TRBJ2-7	CTSSDRDRGSYEQYF
TRBV5-5	TRBJ1-2	CASSLEGSYGYTF
TRBV27	TRBJ2-1	CASQQPGLRYNEQFF
TRBV27	TRBJ2-7	CASRARAGGSYEQYF
TRBV7-2	TRBJ2-5	CASSAVPGRTQYF
TRBV9	TRBJ1-3	CASSVGPVKGSGNTIYF
TRBV5-1	TRBJ2-5	CASSPYPPETQYF
TRBV30	TRBJ2-1	CAGVKGLTVYNEQFF
TRBV7-9	TRBJ2-2	CASSFEQDYTGELFF
TRBV4-3	TRBJ1-4	CASSPMGGARVKLFF
TRBV4-1	TRBJ2-1	CASSRLSGKPYNEQFF
TRBV7-2	TRBJ2-1	CASSPHDSWTSNEQFF
TRBV14	TRBJ2-5	CASSQEKGTVQETQYF
TRBV29-1	TRBJ2-5	CSDTGGSGRVGYRTQYF
TRBV6-2/TRBV6-3	TRBJ1-1	CASSPGTGAILNTEAFF
TRBV6-2/TRBV6-3	TRBJ2-2	CASSYGAGGSTGELFF
TRBV14	TRBJ1-1	CASSPREGIEAFF
TRBV10-3	TRBJ2-7	CAISEGRANEQYF
TRBV12-3/TRBV12-4	TRBJ1-5	CASIATGQGYQPQHF
TRBV12-3/TRBV12-4	TRBJ1-3	CASSLTGSGNTIYF
TRBV5-6	TRBJ2-3	CASSSPGRTDTQYF
TRBV20-1	TRBJ1-4	CSARDPQGWNEKLFF